Presented here are 3 T cell receptor beta chains from one specimen sequenced in a study of control samples from healthy donors and cancer patients (dated by TCRdb to about 2020). The receptor library was made with the immunoSEQ multiplex PCR assay. This immuneACCESS table, as held by TCRdb, lists in-frame sequences with V and J called but not all clones. Of the missing ones, under half trace to an unresolved V gene in checked studies; the others have no known cause. Present in this sample are some 87,000 clones, 65% to 90% of which were seen just once. The ten largest clones add up to around a tenth of the sample. The sequenced sample consisted of PBMCs. The receptors were sampled from a man in his 60s with head and neck cancer.

This sequence joins TRBV11-2 and TRBJ2-1; D is perhaps TRBD2 (5 bases). Germline values: CDR1 SGHAT, CDR2 FQNNGV. The CDR3 runs to 14 residues. Between the trimmed V and J ends, which lost 5 bases and 7 bases, there was a span of 15 bases. In DNA, the CDR3 is TGTGCCAGCAGCCCTTTGCGGACGGGGAATGAGCAGTTCTTC. Amino acid sequence: CASSPLRTGNEQFF. Variable domain in full (rest from reference TRBV11-2 and TRBJ2-1): EAGVAQSPRYKIIEKRQSVAFWCNPISGHATLYWYQQILGQGPKLLIQFQNNGVVDDSQLPKDRFSAERLKGVDSTLKIQPAKLEDSAVYLCASSPLRTGNEQFFGPGTRLTVL.

This chain joins TRBV27 and TRBJ2-1, with D perhaps matching TRBD1 or TRBD2 (5 bases each). V lost 2 bases and J lost 5, with 10 bases in between. Germline lookup yields CDR1 MNHEY and CDR2 SMNVEV (reference sequence). The CDR3 has 14 residues. The CDR3 loop is CASSLGGTDNEQFF. Written as DNA, the CDR3 is TGTGCCAGCAGTTTAGGGGGAACCGACAATGAGCAGTTCTTC.

This clone occurred many times. V gene TRBV5-1 combines with J gene TRBJ2-3; D is uncertain. V gave up 0 bases and J gave up 3 bases, with 23 bases separating them. This CDR3 is built from 19 residues. In germline, CDR1 is SGHRS, CDR2 YFSETQ. CDR3 amino acids: CASSLAPTINRIRTDTQYF. CDR3 nucleotide sequence: TGCGCCAGCAGCTTGGCCCCGACGATTAATAGGATTAGGACAGATACGCAGTATTTT.